The 28 T cell receptor beta chains listed next were all sequenced from one sample in a study of T cell clonality in common variable immunodeficiency. Measured with immunoSEQ multiplex PCR; TCRdb has only the in-frame clones, and not every one. Recorded here are tens of thousands of clones, with no singletons, and the ten leading clones hold approximately 2.6%. The sequencing input was peripheral blood mononuclear cells. The receptors were gathered from a person aged 18 to 75 in good health.

This clone appeared many times. The sequenced fragment ends 3 residues before the CDR3 boundary, so the rest is inferred from the germline J gene. The chain joins TRBV28 to TRBJ2-7; no definite D call. Germline CDR1 is MDHEN and CDR2 is SYDVKM. V was pared by 1 base and J by 4 bases, with 14 bases between. The CDR3 sequence is 15 residues long. The CDR3 DNA, read in part, is TGTGCCAGCAGTTTATTCACATCCTCGTCGTACGAG. Translated: CASSLFTSSSYE. The full-length CDR3 reads as CASSLFTSSSYEQYF.

This clone was recorded at least ten times. With the read ending 3 residues before the CDR3 end, the germline J gene is used to fill in that end. The chain has TRBV7-8 and TRBJ2-3; 10 positions match TRBD2. V was pared by 2 bases and J by 2 bases, with 7 bases of the junction left unmatched. The CDR3 runs 17 residues. CDR1 is SGHVS and CDR2 is FQNEAQ in the germline V gene. CDR3 residues: CASSLTLAGVDTDTQYF. The CDR3 DNA, read in part, is TGTGCCAGCAGCTTAACGCTAGCGGGAGTTGACACAGATACG.

Many counts were recorded for this clone. The CDR3 goes on 3 residues after the read ends, and that part is filled in from the germline J gene. The V and J genes are TRBV5-1 and TRBJ2-1, with TRBD2 matching over 11 bases. The V and J ends lost 1 base and 2 bases, in that order; junction bases with no gene match: 5. Germline values: CDR1 SGHRS, CDR2 YFSETQ. The CDR3 consists of 17 residues. The sequenced part of the CDR3 DNA is TGCGCCAGCAGCTTGACTAGCGGGAGCACTACCTACAATGAG. It codes for CASSLTSGSTTYNE. The whole CDR3 sequence is CASSLTSGSTTYNEQFF.

This clone was picked up many times. The read falls 3 residues short of the CDR3 end, and the missing part is taken from the germline J gene. The chain joins TRBV30 to TRBJ2-7; a weak D match, TRBD1 (5 bases). V lost 8 bases and J 5 bases, leaving 13 bases between the germline ends. CDR1 GTSNPN and CDR2 SVGIG come from the germline V gene (reference sequence). The CDR3 extends over 11 amino acids. This CDR3 reads CAVNSGNEQYF. Incomplete CDR3 DNA: TGTGCCGTAAATTCAGGGAACGAG. Variable domain in full (rest from reference TRBV30 and TRBJ2-7): SQTIHQWPATLVQPVGSPLSLECTVEGTSNPNLYWYRQAAGRGLQLLFYSVGIGQISSEVPQNLSASRPQDRQFILSSKKLLLSDSGFYLCAVNSGNEQYFGPGTRLTVT.

This clone has a count of ten or more. The read is 3 residues too short to cover the CDR3 end, so that end is filled in from the germline J gene. V is TRBV7-3 and J is TRBJ2-2; 9 bases match TRBD2. The CDR3 covers 16 residues. Germline CDR1 reads SGHTA; CDR2 reads FQGTGA. V gave up 0 bases and J gave up 6 bases; unmatched junction bases: 5. The CDR3 loop is CASSLTSGREAGELFF. The sequenced CDR3 bases are TGTGCCAGCAGCTTAACTAGCGGGAGAGAGGCCGGGGAG.

This clone has a count of ten or more. From the germline J gene comes the end of the CDR3, since the read stops 3 residues before it. J is TRBJ1-4 and V is TRBV5-1; 10 bases match TRBD1. CDR1 and CDR2 (germline): SGHRS, YFSETQ. The CDR3 has 15 residues. V shed 2 bases, J shed 3 bases, and the junction held 1 base outside the gene matches. The covered CDR3 bases are TGCGCCAGCAGCTTTGGGACAGGGGCTAATGAAAAA. It is translated as CASSFGTGANEK. The entire CDR3 sequence reads CASSFGTGANEKLFF.

This clone was counted between two and nine times. The missing CDR3 end, 3 residues past where the read stops, is filled in from the germline J gene. The chain uses TRBV20-1 and TRBJ1-2, with D perhaps matching TRBD1 (6 bases). The CDR3 is made up of 17 amino acids. CDR1 DFQATT and CDR2 SNEGSKA come from the germline V gene (reference sequence). The CDR3 region is CSARPPEGTMGPEGYTF. Incomplete CDR3 DNA: TGCAGTGCTAGACCGCCGGAGGGGACAATGGGGCCGGAAGGC.

In regard to this clone: Read coverage stops 3 residues before the CDR3 terminus; the germline J gene supplies the remainder. This chain links TRBV19 with TRBJ2-7; 8 bases line up with TRBD2. V shed 4 bases and J 2 bases; nucleotides not matched to a gene: 4. CDR1 and CDR2 (germline): LNHDA, SQIVND (reference sequence). The length of the CDR3 is 14 residues. The CDR3 loop is CASSKRGSAYEQYF. The sequenced CDR3 bases are TGTGCCAGTAGTAAGCGGGGGAGCGCCTACGAG.

This clone was recorded at least ten times. The read ends 3 residues shy of where the CDR3 ends; the end is completed using the germline J gene. The genes are TRBV6-2 or TRBV6-3 and TRBJ1-2; the D gene is possibly TRBD1 (5 bases). The CDR3 spans 15 residues. V was shortened by 5 bases and J by 6 bases, with 19 bases between the two germline ends. Per germline, CDR1 MNHEY and CDR2 SVGEGT. Partial CDR3 DNA: TGTGCCAGCAGTAACCCTGGGCAGGGTCGTGATGGC. Encoded protein: CASSNPGQGRDG. The CDR3 in its entirety is CASSNPGQGRDGYTF.

In this sample, this clone turned up many times. The observed sequence ends 3 residues before the CDR3 terminus, with the missing tail filled in from the germline J gene. The chain employs TRBV18 and TRBJ1-1; 8 bases are a match to TRBD1. This CDR3 has 16 amino acids. The V segment lost 0 bases and the J segment 5 bases; nucleotides outside the gene matches: 8. Germline CDR1 and CDR2: KGHSH and LQKENI. The part of the CDR3 DNA that was read is TGTGCCAGCTCACCACCGAACGGACAGGGAGGTACTGAA. Residues: CASSPPNGQGGTE. The entire CDR3 sequence reads CASSPPNGQGGTEAFF.

Concerning this clone: The CDR3 extends 3 residues past the end of the read, so its final part is completed from the germline J gene. The chain links TRBV19 to TRBJ2-1; unclear D gene. CDR3 length equals 13 residues. With 5 bases removed from V and 0 bases from J, the gap between germline ends came to 5 bases. Germline CDR1 and CDR2: LNHDA and SQIVND (reference sequence). CDR3 in amino acids: CASSRSSYNEQFF. CDR3 DNA (partial): TGTGCCAGTAGTCGGTCCTCCTACAATGAG.

Points on this clone: Coverage ceases 3 residues before the CDR3 finishes, and the germline J gene fills in the end. The chain is built from TRBV6-2 or TRBV6-3 and TRBJ1-1; 8 bases are a match to TRBD1. The CDR3 spans 14 residues. The germline V gene has CDR1 MNHEY and CDR2 SVGEGT. The part of the CDR3 DNA that was read is TGTGCCAGCAGGTCAACAGGGGGAAGGGATACG. Its protein product is CASRSTGGRDT. The whole CDR3 reads CASRSTGGRDTAFF.

This clone was recorded many times. The CDR3 end falls 3 residues outside the read, so it is completed with the germline J gene. V is TRBV6-1 and J is TRBJ2-7, with TRBD2 matching 14 bases. J gave up 5 bases and V 0 bases, and 3 bases lay outside the gene matches. CDR1 MNHNS and CDR2 SASEGT come from the germline V gene. This CDR3 comprises 16 residues. CDR3 DNA (partial): TGTGCCAGCAGTGAAGCCGGGACTAGCGGGAGCCACGAG. It encodes CASSEAGTSGSHE. Given in full, the CDR3 is CASSEAGTSGSHEQYF.

This clone was picked up a small number of times. The read comes to an end 3 residues before the CDR3 does, leaving the germline J gene to fill in the end. The chain employs TRBV11-3 and TRBJ2-7; weak D call: TRBD2 (6 bases). Looked up from germline, CDR1 is SGHNT and CDR2 is YENEEA. This CDR3 has 14 amino acids. V lost 4 bases to trimming and J lost 2 bases, with 12 bases between them. CDR3 sequence: CASSSGLAPYEQYF. The CDR3 DNA, read in part, is TGTGCCAGCAGCTCGGGACTCGCTCCCTACGAG.

This clone has at least ten counts. The read gets to within 3 residues of the CDR3 end, and the germline J gene fills in the rest. The J gene is TRBJ2-1, the V gene TRBV19; possible D gene TRBD2, 5 bases. CDR1 LNHDA and CDR2 SQIVND come from the germline V gene (reference sequence). V lost 10 bases to trimming and J lost 1 base, with 17 bases between them. This CDR3 spans 15 amino acids. This chain's CDR3 is CATGASGFSYNEQFF. The CDR3 bases that were read are TGTGCCACCGGTGCGTCGGGGTTTTCCTACAATGAG.

This clone was seen ten or more times. The CDR3 is cut off 3 residues early in the read; its end comes from the germline J gene. This chain links TRBV12-3 or TRBV12-4 with TRBJ2-3; D ambiguous. V dropped 4 bases and J dropped 3 bases, with 5 bases sitting between them. This CDR3 has 12 residues. The sequenced CDR3 bases are TGTGCCAGCAGTTCGACAACAGATACG. This encodes CASSSTTDT. In full, the CDR3 is CASSSTTDTQYF.

This clone was picked up many times. The read ends 3 residues before the CDR3 terminus; that terminus is restored from the germline J gene. The chain links TRBV7-3 to TRBJ1-6; 8 bases align to TRBD1. The germline V gene has CDR1 SGHTA and CDR2 FQGTGA. This CDR3 region has 20 residues. Unmatched junction bases numbered 11, after V lost 1 base and J lost 0 bases. The sequenced CDR3 bases are TGTGCCAGCAGCTTAAAGGCTGCGAGACAGGGGAGCTCCTATAATTCACCC. Amino acids: CASSLKAARQGSSYNSP. The entire CDR3 protein reads CASSLKAARQGSSYNSPLHF.

This clone was seen repeatedly, ten times or more. The read finishes 3 residues shy of the CDR3 end, and the germline J gene is used to complete it. The J gene is TRBJ1-1, the V gene TRBV6-4, with TRBD1 matching over 9 bases. Germline V gene lookup returns CDR1 MRHNA and CDR2 SNTAGT. The CDR3 runs to 12 residues. The CDR3 region is CASSSRQGEAFF. CDR3 DNA, as far as it was read: TGTGCCAGCAGCTCTAGACAGGGGGAG.

This clone was detected ten times or more. The CDR3 goes on 3 residues after the read ends, and that part is filled in from the germline J gene. The chain couples TRBV2 to TRBJ2-2, with D perhaps matching TRBD1 (6 bases). The CDR3 consists of 15 residues. Trimming removed 4 bases from V and 6 bases from J, with 15 bases in between. Germline values: CDR1 SNHLY, CDR2 FYNNEI. The CDR3 sequence: CASSATGIVAGELFF. The CDR3 DNA, read in part, is TGTGCCAGCAGTGCTACAGGGATAGTAGCCGGGGAG.

Worth noting for this clone: The read falls 3 residues short of the CDR3 end, and the missing part is taken from the germline J gene. The rearrangement uses TRBV5-1 and TRBJ2-3, with a possible D match to TRBD1 (5 bases). This CDR3 is built from 13 residues. Germline CDR1 is SGHRS and CDR2 is YFSETQ. Partial CDR3 DNA: TGCGCCAGCAGCCCAATGGGGCAAGAGACG. It codes for CASSPMGQET. The entire CDR3 sequence reads CASSPMGQETQYF. The whole variable domain, filled in from reference TRBV5-1 and TRBJ2-3, reads KAGVTQTPRYLIKTRGQQVTLSCSPISGHRSVSWYQQTPGQGLQFLFEYFSETQRNKGNFPGRFSGRQFSNSRSEMNVSTLELGDSALYLCASSPMGQETQYFGPGTRLTVL.

This clone was picked up many times. The CDR3 reads CAWADYPSEQFF. CDR3 DNA, as far as it was read: TGTGCCTGGGCAGACTATCCCAGTGAG. V is TRBV30 and J is TRBJ2-1, with a possible D match to TRBD2 (5 bases). From the germline J gene comes the end of the CDR3, since the read stops 3 residues before it. This CDR3 is built from 12 residues. V was shortened by 5 bases and J by 9 bases, with 14 bases between the two germline ends. Germline lookup yields CDR1 GTSNPN and CDR2 SVGIG (reference sequence).

This clone was seen at least ten times. The DNA ends 3 residues before the CDR3 does, and the rest of the CDR3 is filled in from the germline J gene. J is TRBJ2-3 and V is TRBV5-6; 7 bases are shared with TRBD1. Germline CDR1 reads SGHDT; CDR2 reads YYEEEE. With V trimmed by 5 bases and J by 1 base, 7 bases remained unmatched. The length of the CDR3 is 15 residues. Incomplete CDR3 DNA: TGTGCCAGCAGTTTCGGGGACAGACGCACAGATACG. It translates to CASSFGDRRTDT. The entire CDR3 protein is CASSFGDRRTDTQYF.

This clone was seen ten or more times. Sequencing ends 3 residues short of the CDR3 end; the germline J gene provides the rest. This chain links TRBV6-2 or TRBV6-3 with TRBJ2-7; TRBD2 might be the D (5 bases). The CDR3 is made up of 13 amino acids. Germline V lookup: CDR1 MNHEY, CDR2 SVGEGT. The V end was cut by 2 bases, the J end by 5 bases, with 10 bases between. CDR3: CASSYIATHEQYF. CDR3 DNA (partial): TGTGCCAGCAGTTACATAGCGACACACGAG.

This clone was seen repeatedly, ten times or more. The CDR3 end falls 3 residues outside the read, so it is completed with the germline J gene. This sequence joins TRBV7-2 and TRBJ2-5; 7 bases match TRBD2. This CDR3 region has 14 residues. Per the germline V gene, CDR1 is SGHTA and CDR2 is FQGNSA. V dropped 5 bases and J dropped 5; count of bases not matched to a gene: 8. The CDR3 reads CASSDNRGGETQYF. The CDR3 bases that were read are TGTGCCAGCAGCGACAACCGGGGAGGGGAGACC. Full variable domain (outside the CDR3, taken from reference TRBV7-2 and TRBJ2-5): GAGVSQSPSNKVTEKGKDVELRCDPISGHTALYWYRQSLGQGLEFLIYFQGNSAPDKSGLPSDRFSAERTGGSVSTLTIQRTQQEDSAVYLCASSDNRGGETQYFGPGTRLLVL.

This clone has ten or more counts. The missing CDR3 end, 3 residues past where the read stops, is filled in from the germline J gene. This chain uses TRBV19 with TRBJ2-2; TRBD1 matches at 10 bases. The CDR3 has 17 residues. V shed 4 bases and J 7 bases; nucleotides not matched to a gene: 12. CDR1 is LNHDA, CDR2 SQIVND, per germline (reference sequence). CDR3: CASSTGAGTGDHGELFF. The sequenced part of the CDR3 DNA is TGTGCCAGTAGTACTGGGGCCGGGACAGGGGATCACGGGGAG.

The table lists this clone with many counts. The read ends 3 residues before the CDR3 terminus; that terminus is restored from the germline J gene. The rearrangement links TRBV20-1 to TRBJ1-2; a possible D gene is TRBD1 (6 bases). The CDR3 has 12 residues. Trimming removed 6 bases at V and 3 bases at J, with 11 bases between. Germline values: CDR1 DFQATT, CDR2 SNEGSKA (reference sequence). CDR3 DNA, as far as it was read: TGCAGTGCGGCGCGGACAGACTATGGC. It specifies CSAARTDYG. The complete CDR3 reads CSAARTDYGYTF.

This clone was seen ten or more times. CDR3 amino acids: CASSLAQLAGLSTDTQYF. CDR3 DNA, as far as it was read: TGTGCCAGCAGCTTAGCGCAGCTAGCGGGCTTAAGCACAGATACG. V gene TRBV7-8 combines with J gene TRBJ2-3; TRBD2 matches at 8 bases. The DNA ends 3 residues before the CDR3 does, and the rest of the CDR3 is filled in from the germline J gene. V shed 0 bases, J shed 0 bases, and the junction held 8 bases outside the gene matches. This CDR3 spans 18 amino acids. CDR1 is SGHVS, CDR2 FQNEAQ, per germline. The entire variable domain, with the rest obtained from reference TRBV7-8 and TRBJ2-3, is as follows: GAGVSQSPRYKVAKRGQDVALRCDPISGHVSLFWYQQALGQGPEFLTYFQNEAQLDKSGLPSDRFFAERPEGSVSTLKIQRTQQEDSAVYLCASSLAQLAGLSTDTQYFGPGTRLTVL.

Many counts were recorded for this clone. The read halts 3 residues ahead of the CDR3 end, with the missing end drawn from the germline J gene. V gene TRBV28 combines with J gene TRBJ1-1, with D possibly TRBD1 on 6 matching bases. The CDR3 loop spans 15 amino acids. The germline CDR1 and CDR2 sequences are MDHEN and SYDVKM. The germline V and J ends were trimmed by 4 bases and 5 bases, with 17 bases remaining between them. The CDR3 loop is CASSSWGQGKTEAFF. The CDR3 bases that were read are TGTGCCAGCAGTTCCTGGGGGCAGGGAAAGACTGAA.